Sequencing of this TCR beta chain was carried out in a study of OX40 agonist ivuxolimab in advanced cancers. Background on the study: Across the patients, intravenous ivuxolimab was delivered every 2 weeks at 0.01 to 10 mg/kg.

The germline gives CDR1 SEHNR, CDR2 FQNEAQ (reference sequence). The CDR3 loop spans 16 amino acids. V lost 5 bases, J lost 3 bases, and 9 bases stayed unmatched. Sampling of blood occurred at baseline, cycle 4 day 1, and cycle 7 day 1. The table came from immunoSEQ multiplex PCR; TCRdb's copy has only in-frame clones and leaves some out. The sample records about 15,000 clones, around 80% being singletons. The chain links TRBV7-9 to TRBJ2-7; 11 bases are shared with TRBD1. The sequences come from CD4+ or CD8+ T cells sorted from blood, collected in a trial of the OX40 agonist ivuxolimab. The source is an adult with an advanced solid tumor such as melanoma, head and neck, liver or kidney cancer. This chain's CDR3 is CASSELTGTGGYEQYF. CDR3 in DNA: TGTGCCAGCAGCGAATTAACCGGGACAGGGGGCTACGAGCAGTACTTC. The full variable domain, completed using reference TRBV7-9 and TRBJ2-7, is DTGVSQNPRHKITKRGQNVTFRCDPISEHNRLYWYRQTLGQGPEFLTYFQNEAQLEKSRLLSDRFSAERPKGSFSTLEIQRTEQGDSAMYLCASSELTGTGGYEQYFGPGTRLTVT.